Listed here is a single T cell receptor beta chain. What it binds is not known. Profiling relied on immunoSEQ multiplex PCR, and the TCRdb table lists in-frame clones only, not all of them. This table has 70,000 or so clones, over 90% appearing once. The entry originates in a study of PD-1 blockade in classical Hodgkin lymphoma. Whole-study findings and limits: What caused the repertoire differences, perhaps disease activity or prior therapy, remains undefined. According to reports, newly diagnosed patients had lower baseline TCR diversity than healthy donors, and relapsed/refractory patients had lower baseline TCR diversity still.

Specified time point: newly diagnosed, previously untreated cHL patient sample. This CDR3 contains 13 residues. Germline V gene lookup returns CDR1 SGHDT and CDR2 YYEEEE. Trimming shortened V by 0 bases and J by 1 base, and 4 bases separated the two germline ends. This sequence was found in a human donor with classical Hodgkin lymphoma. Sequenced input: peripheral blood mononuclear cells (PBMCs). This chain joins TRBV5-6 and TRBJ1-1, with D unclear. CDR3 coding DNA: TGTGCCAGCAGCTTGGAACGGAACACTGAAGCTTTCTTT. This sequence encodes CASSLERNTEAFF.